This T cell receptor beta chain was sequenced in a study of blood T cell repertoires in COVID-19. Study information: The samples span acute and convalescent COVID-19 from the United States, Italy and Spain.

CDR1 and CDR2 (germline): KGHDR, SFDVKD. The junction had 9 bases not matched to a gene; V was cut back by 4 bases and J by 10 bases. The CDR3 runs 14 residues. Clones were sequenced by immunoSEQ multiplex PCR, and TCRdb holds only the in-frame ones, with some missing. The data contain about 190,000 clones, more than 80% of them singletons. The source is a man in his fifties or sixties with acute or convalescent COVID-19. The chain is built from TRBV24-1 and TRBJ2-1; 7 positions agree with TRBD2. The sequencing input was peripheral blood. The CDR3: CATSETGGAPEQFF. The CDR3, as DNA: TGTGCCACCAGTGAAACGGGGGGAGCCCCCGAGCAGTTCTTC.